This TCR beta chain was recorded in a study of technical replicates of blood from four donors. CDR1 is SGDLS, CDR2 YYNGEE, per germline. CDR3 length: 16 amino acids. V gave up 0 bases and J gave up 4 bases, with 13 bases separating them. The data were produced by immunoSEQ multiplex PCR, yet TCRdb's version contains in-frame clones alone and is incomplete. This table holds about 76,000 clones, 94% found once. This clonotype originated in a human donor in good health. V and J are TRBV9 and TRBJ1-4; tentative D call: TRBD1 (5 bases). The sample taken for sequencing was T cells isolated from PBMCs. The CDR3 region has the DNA TGTGCCAGCAGCGTAGCTACAGGACGGTATAATGAAAAACTGTTTTTT. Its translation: CASSVATGRYNEKLFF.